This T cell receptor beta chain was sequenced for a study of OX40 agonist ivuxolimab in advanced cancers. There are 15 residues in the CDR3. Germline CDR1 SEHNR, CDR2 FQNEAQ (reference sequence). V shed 5 bases, J shed 5 bases, and the junction held 9 bases outside the gene matches. Collection of blood occurred at baseline, at cycle 4 day 1, and at cycle 7 day 1. Using immunoSEQ multiplex PCR, the repertoire was profiled, and TCRdb retains in-frame clones only, with some absent. The repertoire holds under 85,000 clones, with roughly 84% as singletons. The receptor was derived from an adult with an advanced solid tumor such as melanoma, head and neck, liver or kidney cancer. The sample consisted of CD4+ or CD8+ T cells sorted from blood, taken in a trial of the OX40 agonist ivuxolimab. The chain recombines TRBV7-9 with TRBJ2-5; 9 bases fit TRBD1. For the CDR3, the DNA is TGTGCCAGCAGCGTAGACAGGGGGTACGGGGAGACCCAGTACTTC. Amino acid sequence: CASSVDRGYGETQYF.